The clone carrying this T cell receptor beta chain has just a few counts. The antigen is unknown. The entry originates in a study of T cell repertoires in cytomegalovirus infection. TCRdb re-called the reads with MiXCR, one entry per CDR3 protein. The sample holds roughly 730,000 distinct CDR3 sequences, 33% seen once. V was pared by 4 bases and J by 3 bases, with 8 bases of the junction left unmatched. The CDR3 is 16 residues long. Germline V gene sequence: CDR1 LNHDA, CDR2 SQIVND (reference sequence). This sample comprised cultured PBMCs, obtained from culture after CMV antigen stimulation. J is TRBJ2-5 and V is TRBV19; 10 bases map to TRBD2. The TCR comes from a human donor in good health (CMV status not recorded). Some clones in this sample may be carry-over from other donors' samples. The CDR3 reads CASSTLLAGSKETQYF. Written as DNA, the CDR3 is TGTGCCAGTAGTACGCTACTAGCGGGATCAAAAGAGACCCAGTACTTC.